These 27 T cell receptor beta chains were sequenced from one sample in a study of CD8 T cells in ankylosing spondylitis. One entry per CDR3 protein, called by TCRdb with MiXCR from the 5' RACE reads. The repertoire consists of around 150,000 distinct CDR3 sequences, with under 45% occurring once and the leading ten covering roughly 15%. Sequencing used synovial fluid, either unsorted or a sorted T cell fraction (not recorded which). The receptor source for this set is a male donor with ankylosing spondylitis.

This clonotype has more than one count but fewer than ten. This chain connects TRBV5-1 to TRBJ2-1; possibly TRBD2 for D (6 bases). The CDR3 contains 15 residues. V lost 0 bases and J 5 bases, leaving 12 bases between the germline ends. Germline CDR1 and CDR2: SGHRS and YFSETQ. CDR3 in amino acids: CASSLAAEGNNEQFF. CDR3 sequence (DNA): TGCGCCAGCAGCTTGGCCGCGGAGGGCAACAATGAGCAGTTCTTC.

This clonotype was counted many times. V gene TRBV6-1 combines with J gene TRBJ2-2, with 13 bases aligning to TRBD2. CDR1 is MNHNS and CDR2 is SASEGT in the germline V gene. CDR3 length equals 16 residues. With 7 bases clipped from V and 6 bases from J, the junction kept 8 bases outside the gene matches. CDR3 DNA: TGTGCCAGCAATCAAGGGACTAGCGGGACCGCCGGGGAGCTGTTTTTT. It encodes CASNQGTSGTAGELFF.

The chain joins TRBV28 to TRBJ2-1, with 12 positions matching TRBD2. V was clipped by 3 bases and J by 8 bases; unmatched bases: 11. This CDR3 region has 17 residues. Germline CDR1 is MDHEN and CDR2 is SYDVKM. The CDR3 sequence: CASSFPSSGGAVDEQFF. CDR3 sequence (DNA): TGTGCCAGCAGTTTCCCCTCTAGCGGGGGGGCCGTAGATGAGCAGTTCTTC.

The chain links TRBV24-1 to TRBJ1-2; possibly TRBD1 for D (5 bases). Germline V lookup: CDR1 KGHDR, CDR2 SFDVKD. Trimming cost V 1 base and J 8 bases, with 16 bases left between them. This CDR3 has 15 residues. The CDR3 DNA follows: TGTGCCACCAGTGATTTTTCCGGGGACCAAGGAGGCTACACCTTC. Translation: CATSDFSGDQGGYTF.

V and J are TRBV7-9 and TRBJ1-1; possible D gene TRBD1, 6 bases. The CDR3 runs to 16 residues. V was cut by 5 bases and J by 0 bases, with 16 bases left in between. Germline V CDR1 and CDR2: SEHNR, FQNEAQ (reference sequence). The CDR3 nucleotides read TGTGCCAGCAGCCTCCCCCAGGGGAACATGAACACTGAAGCTTTCTTT. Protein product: CASSLPQGNMNTEAFF.

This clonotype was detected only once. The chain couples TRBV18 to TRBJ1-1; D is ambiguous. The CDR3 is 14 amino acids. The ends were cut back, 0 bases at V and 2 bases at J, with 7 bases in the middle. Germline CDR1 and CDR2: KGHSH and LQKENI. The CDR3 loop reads CASSPPMGNTEAFF. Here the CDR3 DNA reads TGTGCCAGCTCACCACCGATGGGAAACACTGAAGCTTTCTTT. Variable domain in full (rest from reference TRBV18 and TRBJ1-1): NAGVMQNPRHLVRRRGQEARLRCSPMKGHSHVYWYRQLPEEGLKFMVYLQKENIIDESGMPKERFSAEFPKEGPSILRIQQVVRGDSAAYFCASSPPMGNTEAFFGQGTRLTVV.

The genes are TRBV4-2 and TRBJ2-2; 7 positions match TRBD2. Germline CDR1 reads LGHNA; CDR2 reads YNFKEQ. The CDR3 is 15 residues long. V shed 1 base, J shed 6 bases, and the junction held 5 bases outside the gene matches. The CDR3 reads CASSQGAGGSGELFF. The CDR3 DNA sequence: TGTGCCAGCAGCCAAGGAGCCGGGGGGTCCGGGGAGCTGTTTTTT.

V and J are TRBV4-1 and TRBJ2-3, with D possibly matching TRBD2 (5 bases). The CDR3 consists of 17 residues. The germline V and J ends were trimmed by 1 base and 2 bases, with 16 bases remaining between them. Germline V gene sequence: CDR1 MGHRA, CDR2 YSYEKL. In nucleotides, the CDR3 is TGCGCCAGCAGCCAAGTCCTATTGACTAAATACACAGATACGCAGTATTTT. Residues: CASSQVLLTKYTDTQYF.

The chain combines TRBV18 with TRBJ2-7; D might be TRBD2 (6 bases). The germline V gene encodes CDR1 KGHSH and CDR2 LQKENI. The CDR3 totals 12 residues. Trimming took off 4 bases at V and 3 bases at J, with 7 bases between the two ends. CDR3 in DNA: TGTGCCAGCTCACGGGGAGGCTACGAGCAGTACTTC. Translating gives CASSRGGYEQYF. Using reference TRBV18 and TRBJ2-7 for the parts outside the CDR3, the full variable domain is NAGVMQNPRHLVRRRGQEARLRCSPMKGHSHVYWYRQLPEEGLKFMVYLQKENIIDESGMPKERFSAEFPKEGPSILRIQQVVRGDSAAYFCASSRGGYEQYFGPGTRLTVT.

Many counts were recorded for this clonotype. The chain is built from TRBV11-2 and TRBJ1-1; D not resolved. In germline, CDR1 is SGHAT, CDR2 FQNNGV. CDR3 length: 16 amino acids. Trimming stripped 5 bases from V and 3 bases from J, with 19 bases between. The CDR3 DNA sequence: TGTGCCAGCAGCACCCGGGTAGGGTGGAAGGACACTGAAGCTTTCTTT. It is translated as CASSTRVGWKDTEAFF.

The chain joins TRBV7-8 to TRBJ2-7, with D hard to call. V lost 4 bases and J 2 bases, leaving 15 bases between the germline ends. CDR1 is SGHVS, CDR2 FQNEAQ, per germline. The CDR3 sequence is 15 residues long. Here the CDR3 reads CASSSTLLRPYEQYF. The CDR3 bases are TGTGCCAGCAGCTCCACTCTTTTGAGGCCCTACGAGCAGTACTTC. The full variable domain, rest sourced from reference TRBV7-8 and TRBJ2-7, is GAGVSQSPRYKVAKRGQDVALRCDPISGHVSLFWYQQALGQGPEFLTYFQNEAQLDKSGLPSDRFFAERPEGSVSTLKIQRTQQEDSAVYLCASSSTLLRPYEQYFGPGTRLTVT.

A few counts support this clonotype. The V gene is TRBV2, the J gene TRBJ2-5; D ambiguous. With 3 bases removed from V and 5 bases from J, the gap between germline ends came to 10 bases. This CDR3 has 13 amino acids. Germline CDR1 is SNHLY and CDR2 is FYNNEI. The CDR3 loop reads CASSEVAWETQYF. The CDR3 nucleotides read TGTGCCAGCAGTGAGGTAGCTTGGGAGACCCAGTACTTC. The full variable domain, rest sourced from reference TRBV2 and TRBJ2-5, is EPEVTQTPSHQVTQMGQEVILRCVPISNHLYFYWYRQILGQKVEFLVSFYNNEISEKSEIFDDQFSVERPDGSNFTLKIRSTKLEDSAMYFCASSEVAWETQYFGPGTRLLVL.

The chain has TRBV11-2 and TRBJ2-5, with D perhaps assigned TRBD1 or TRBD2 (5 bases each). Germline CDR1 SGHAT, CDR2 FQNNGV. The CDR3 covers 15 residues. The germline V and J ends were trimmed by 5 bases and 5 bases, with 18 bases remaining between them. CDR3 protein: CASSRSGTSFETQYF. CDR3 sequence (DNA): TGTGCCAGCAGCCGCTCCGGGACGTCGTTTGAGACCCAGTACTTC.

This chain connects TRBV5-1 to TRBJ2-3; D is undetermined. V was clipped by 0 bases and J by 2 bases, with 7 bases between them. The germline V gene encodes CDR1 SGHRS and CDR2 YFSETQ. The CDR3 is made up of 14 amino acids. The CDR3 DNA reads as TGCGCCAGCAGCTTGGAGGGCACCACAGATACGCAGTATTTT. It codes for CASSLEGTTDTQYF.

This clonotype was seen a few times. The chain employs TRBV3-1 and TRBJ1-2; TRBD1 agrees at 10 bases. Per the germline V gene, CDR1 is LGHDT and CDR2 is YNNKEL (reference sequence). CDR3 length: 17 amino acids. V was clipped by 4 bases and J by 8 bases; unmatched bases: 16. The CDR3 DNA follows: TGTGCCAGCAGCCCCATCTTCGGGACAGGGGCGTTAAACGGCTACACCTTC. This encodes CASSPIFGTGALNGYTF. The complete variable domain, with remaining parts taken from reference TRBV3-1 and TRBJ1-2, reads DTAVSQTPKYLVTQMGNDKSIKCEQNLGHDTMYWYKQDSKKFLKIMFSYNNKELIINETVPNRFSPKSPDKAHLNLHINSLELGDSAVYFCASSPIFGTGALNGYTFGSGTRLTVV.

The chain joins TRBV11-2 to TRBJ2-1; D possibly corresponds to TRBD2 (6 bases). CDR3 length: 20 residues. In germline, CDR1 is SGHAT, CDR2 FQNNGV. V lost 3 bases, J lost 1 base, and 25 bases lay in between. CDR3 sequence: CASSFLGRGDTLLSYNEQFF. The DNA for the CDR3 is TGTGCCAGCAGCTTCTTGGGGCGGGGCGATACTCTCCTATCCTACAATGAGCAGTTCTTC.

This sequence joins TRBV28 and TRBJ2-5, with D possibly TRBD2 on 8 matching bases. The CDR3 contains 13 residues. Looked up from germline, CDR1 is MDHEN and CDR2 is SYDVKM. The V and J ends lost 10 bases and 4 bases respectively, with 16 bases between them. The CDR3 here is CATGLAGGETQYF. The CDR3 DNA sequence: TGTGCCACCGGACTAGCAGGGGGAGAGACCCAGTACTTC.

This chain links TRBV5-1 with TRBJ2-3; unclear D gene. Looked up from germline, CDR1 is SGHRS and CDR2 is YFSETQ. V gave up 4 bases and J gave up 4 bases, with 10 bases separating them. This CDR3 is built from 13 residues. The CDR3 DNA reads TGCGCCAGCAGCCTGTTGGCACCAGATACGCAGTATTTT. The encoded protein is CASSLLAPDTQYF.

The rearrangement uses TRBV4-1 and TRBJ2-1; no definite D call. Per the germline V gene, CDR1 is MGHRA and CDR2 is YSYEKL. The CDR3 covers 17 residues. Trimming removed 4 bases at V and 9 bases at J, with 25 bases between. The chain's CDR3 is CASSPGARAKWSSEQFF. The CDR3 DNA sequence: TGCGCCAGCAGCCCAGGAGCCCGGGCAAAGTGGTCTAGTGAGCAGTTCTTC.

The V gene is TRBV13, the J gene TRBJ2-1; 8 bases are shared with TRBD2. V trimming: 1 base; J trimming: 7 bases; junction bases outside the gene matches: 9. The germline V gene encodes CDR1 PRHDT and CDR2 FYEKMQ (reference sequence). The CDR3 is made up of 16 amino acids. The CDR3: CASSLVVGLAGNEQFF. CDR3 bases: TGTGCCAGCAGCTTAGTTGTTGGGCTAGCGGGTAATGAGCAGTTCTTC.

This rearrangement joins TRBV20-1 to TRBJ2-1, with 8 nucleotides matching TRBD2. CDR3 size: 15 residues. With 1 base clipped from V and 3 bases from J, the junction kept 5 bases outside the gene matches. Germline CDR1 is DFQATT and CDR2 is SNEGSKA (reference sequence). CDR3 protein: CSARVKGLDYNEQFF. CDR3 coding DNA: TGCAGTGCTAGAGTCAAGGGACTAGACTACAATGAGCAGTTCTTC.

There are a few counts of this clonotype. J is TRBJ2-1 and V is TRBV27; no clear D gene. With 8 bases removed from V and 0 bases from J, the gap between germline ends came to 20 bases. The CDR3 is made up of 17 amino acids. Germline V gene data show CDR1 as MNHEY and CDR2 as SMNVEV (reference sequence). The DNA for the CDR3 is TGTGCCAGCGCCACCATCGTGGGCTCACGCTCCTACAATGAGCAGTTCTTC. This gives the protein CASATIVGSRSYNEQFF.

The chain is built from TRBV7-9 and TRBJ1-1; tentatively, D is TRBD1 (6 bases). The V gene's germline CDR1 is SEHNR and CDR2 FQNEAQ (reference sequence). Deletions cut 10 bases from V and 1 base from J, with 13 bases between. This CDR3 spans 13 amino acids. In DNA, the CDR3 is TGTGCCAACAGGGTCCGGGAGAACACTGAAGCTTTCTTT. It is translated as CANRVRENTEAFF.

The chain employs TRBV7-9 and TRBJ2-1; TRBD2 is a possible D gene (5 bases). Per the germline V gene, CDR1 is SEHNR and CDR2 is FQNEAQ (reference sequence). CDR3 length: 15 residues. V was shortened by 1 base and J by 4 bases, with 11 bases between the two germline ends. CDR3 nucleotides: TGTGCCAGCAGCTTAGGTCCCCGGGGTTACAATGAGCAGTTCTTC. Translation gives CASSLGPRGYNEQFF.

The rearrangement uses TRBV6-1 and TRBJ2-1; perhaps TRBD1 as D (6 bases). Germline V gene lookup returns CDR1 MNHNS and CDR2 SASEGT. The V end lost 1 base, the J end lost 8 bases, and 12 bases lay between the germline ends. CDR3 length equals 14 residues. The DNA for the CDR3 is TGTGCCAGCAGTGAAGTCAAGGGGGTGGATGAGCAGTTCTTC. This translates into CASSEVKGVDEQFF.

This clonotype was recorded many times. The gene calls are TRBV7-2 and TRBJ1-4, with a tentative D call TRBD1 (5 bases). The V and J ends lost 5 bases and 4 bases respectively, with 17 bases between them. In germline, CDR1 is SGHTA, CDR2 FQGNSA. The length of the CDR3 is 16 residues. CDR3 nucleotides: TGTGCCAGCAGCCAATGGGGGGGGGGTTTTAATGAAAAACTGTTTTTT. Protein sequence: CASSQWGGGFNEKLFF.

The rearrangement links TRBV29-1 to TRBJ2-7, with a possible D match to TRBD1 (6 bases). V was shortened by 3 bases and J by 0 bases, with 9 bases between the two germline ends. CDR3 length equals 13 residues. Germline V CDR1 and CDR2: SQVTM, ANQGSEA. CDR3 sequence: CSVEDRRSYEQYF. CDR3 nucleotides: TGCAGCGTTGAGGACAGACGCTCCTACGAGCAGTACTTC.